This T cell receptor beta chain is drawn from a study of blood T cell repertoires in COVID-19. Looking at the study overall: Material from acute and convalescent COVID-19 was sourced from the United States, Italy and Spain.

In the original workflow: Reference gene primer amplification yielded estimated nucleated cell counts. Produced via immunoSEQ multiplex PCR; TCRdb's table is partial and in-frame only. Clonal size and the V and J genes are those of that table, whereas D and trimming came from the DNA. The table includes 98,000 or so clones, roughly four fifths detected once. V was shortened by 0 bases and J by 5 bases, with 21 bases between the two germline ends. The CDR3 spans 18 residues. Looked up from germline, CDR1 is SGDLS and CDR2 is YYNGEE. The chain employs TRBV9 and TRBJ2-1, with D possibly TRBD2 on 6 matching bases. Input material: peripheral blood. This TCR came from a man aged 60 to 69 with acute or convalescent COVID-19. The CDR3 sequence is CASSVATWGVPSNNEQFF. CDR3 DNA: TGTGCCAGCAGCGTAGCTACGTGGGGGGTTCCCAGCAACAATGAGCAGTTCTTC.